The clone carrying this T cell receptor (beta chain) occurred many times. Its antigen remains unidentified. This sample was taken from a study of spatial heterogeneity in lung cancer. TCRdb fed the 5' RACE reads into MiXCR, producing one record per CDR3 protein. Among nearly 95,000 distinct CDR3 sequences listed, 15% to 20% were seen once. With 11 bases removed from V and 3 bases from J, the gap between germline ends came to 17 bases. The CDR3 runs to 14 residues. Germline CDR1 reads MNHEY; CDR2 reads SVGEGT. The time point here: blood at routine non-recurrence follow-up after resection. Study conclusions and caveats: Blood contained ubiquitous expanded tumor TCRs more at resection than at follow-up.

This material consisted of PBMCs, taken at follow-up. The chain joins TRBV6-2 or TRBV6-3 to TRBJ1-5; TRBD1 might be the D (6 bases). This clonotype originated in a male donor with early-stage non-small cell lung cancer. CDR3 sequence reads: CAGSSGASNQPQHF. For the CDR3, the DNA is TGTGCCGGATCGTCGGGGGCCTCCAATCAGCCCCAGCATTTT.